This T cell receptor (beta chain) originates from a study of control samples from healthy donors and cancer patients. CDR3 size: 17 residues. Germline V lookup: CDR1 DFQATT, CDR2 SNEGSKA (reference sequence). The ends lost 3 bases at V and 7 bases at J; junction bases unmatched: 14. The method was immunoSEQ multiplex PCR; TCRdb's version includes in-frame clones alone and lacks a portion of them. The profile shows around 180,000 clones, 75% to 95% of them singletons. V usage is TRBV20-1 and J usage is TRBJ2-1; 11 nucleotides match TRBD2. Sequencing used blood. This clonotype was obtained from a woman aged 40 to 49 in good health. CDR3 in DNA: TGCAGTGCTAGTAGCGCTAGCGGGGGGCCCGCTTGGAATGAGCAGTTCTTC. Its protein is CSASSASGGPAWNEQFF.